The present entry profiles one T cell receptor beta chain with its context. Its antigen is not identified. This record belongs to a study of CD8 T cells in ankylosing spondylitis. TCRdb re-analysed the 5' RACE reads in MiXCR, keeping a single row per CDR3 protein. The sample lists 500,000 to 650,000 distinct CDR3 sequences, roughly 5.3% occurring once. Whole-study findings and limits: Among TCR beta sequences, a motif of several highly homologous variants appeared characteristic of ankylosing spondylitis blood.

Germline CDR1 reads SEHNR; CDR2 reads FQNEAQ (reference sequence). The CDR3 has 13 amino acids. Trimming shortened V by 4 bases and J by 6 bases, and 12 bases separated the two germline ends. V is TRBV7-9 and J is TRBJ2-5; D unclear. The sequenced sample was blood, either unsorted or a sorted T cell fraction (not recorded which). The TCR was taken from a male donor with ankylosing spondylitis. The CDR3 DNA follows: TGTGCCAGCAGCTCCGTAAAACGGAAGACCCAGTACTTC. It encodes CASSSVKRKTQYF.